A selection of T cell receptor beta chains follows, all from one sample in a study of CD8 T cells in Susac syndrome. MiXCR, applied by TCRdb to the immunoSEQ multiplex PCR reads, yields one record per CDR3 protein. Seen here are some 150,000 distinct CDR3 sequences, 95% observed once, and the top ten hold more than 0.11%. The specimen sequenced was CD4+ T cells from PBMCs. The receptor set was obtained from a human donor with Susac syndrome. The conserved cysteine and the conserved F or W are not part of the CDR3 here. Clone size is given for some rows only: seen once, a few or many times, or a class if the clone is expanded.

V gene,clone size,CDR3 length,CDR3 protein
TRBV6-1,NA,14,ATSLQVTQGNSPLH
TRBV28,NA,13,ASSFPERGNEKLF
TRBV20-1,NA,13,SASGTGRVNYGYT
TRBV12-3/TRBV12-4,NA,13,ASSVSGRKKNIQY
TRBV28,NA,18,ASSLSWALELREWNYGYT
TRBV19,NA,9,ASTGNTEAF
TRBV4-1,NA,13,ASSQAIGLGSPLH
TRBV9,NA,13,ASSVGGRNQETQY
TRBV15,NA,11,ATRLAGSGEQF
TRBV20-1,NA,14,SARVVGGAATGELF
TRBV18,NA,14,ASSPLSPTGSYEQY
TRBV30,once,11,AWSAGVERPQH
TRBV15,NA,15,ATSRESEGQGKETQY
TRBV4-3,NA,13,ASSQVPLGSGELF
TRBV6-1,NA,12,ASSDNSGANVLT
TRBV9,once,14,ASSVEGGYATDTQY
TRBV3-1,NA,13,ASSRTSGGSDTQY
TRBV29-1,NA,12,SVARSRGNTEAF
TRBV18,NA,11,ASSSMLDTEAF
TRBV19,NA,13,ASAGTSGSKNIQY
TRBV12-3/TRBV12-4,NA,13,ASSPGQGAVNEQF
TRBV18,NA,14,ASSRRTGRNTGELF
TRBV4-3,NA,10,ASSQDRIGYT
TRBV29-1,NA,9,SVASNYEQY
TRBV5-1,NA,11,ASSLGSPTEQY
TRBV12-3/TRBV12-4,once,14,ASSLNRLAGHNEQF
TRBV29-1,NA,11,SGRGAGTDTQY
TRBV5-1,NA,12,ASRTKDGQETQY
TRBV30,once,13,AWGQGTFPPYEQY
TRBV20-1,NA,11,SATPVAEETQY
TRBV29-1,NA,10,SVMAGVTEAF
TRBV28,NA,13,ASSSFGQGNSPLH
TRBV30,NA,12,AWSADTSNQPQH
TRBV14,NA,13,ASSLRRDPKNIQY
TRBV12-3/TRBV12-4,NA,16,ASTHGGTVSVSYNEQF
TRBV25-1,once,9,ASTQNEKLF
TRBV28,NA,15,ASSFSDRGVSDYGYT
TRBV20-1,NA,13,SASSGQGLYYEQY
TRBV3-1,NA,14,ASSQRTGARTGELF
TRBV12-3/TRBV12-4,NA,13,ASSLGGTPYNEQF
TRBV28,NA,9,ASSSSNTQY
TRBV20-1,once,15,SARDRDRGITNEKLF
TRBV15,NA,15,ATSRLRTGTGGETQY
TRBV9,NA,12,ASSEGPGNEKLF
TRBV15,NA,17,ATSPRLSPAGMLGETQY
TRBV2,once,11,ASSDKDSPEAF
TRBV3-1,NA,13,ASSPKLGGNQPQH
TRBV11-1,NA,12,ASRRIQGSETQY